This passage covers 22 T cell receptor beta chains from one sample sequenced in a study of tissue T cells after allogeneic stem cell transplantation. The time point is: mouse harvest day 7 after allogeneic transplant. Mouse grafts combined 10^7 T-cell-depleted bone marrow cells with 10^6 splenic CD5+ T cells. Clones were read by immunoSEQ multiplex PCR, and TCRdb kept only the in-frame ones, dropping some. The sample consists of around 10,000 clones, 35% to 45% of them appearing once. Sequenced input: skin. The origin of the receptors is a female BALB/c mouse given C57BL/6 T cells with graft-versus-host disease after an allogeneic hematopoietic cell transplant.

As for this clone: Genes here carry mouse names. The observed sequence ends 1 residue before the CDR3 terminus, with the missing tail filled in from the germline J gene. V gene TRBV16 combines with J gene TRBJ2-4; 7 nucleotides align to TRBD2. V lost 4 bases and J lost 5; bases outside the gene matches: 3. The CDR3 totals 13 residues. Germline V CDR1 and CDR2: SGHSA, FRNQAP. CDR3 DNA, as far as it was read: TGTGCAAGCAGCTCCGGGGGGGGAAACACCTTGTAC. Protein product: CASSSGGGNTLY. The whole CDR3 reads CASSSGGGNTLYF.

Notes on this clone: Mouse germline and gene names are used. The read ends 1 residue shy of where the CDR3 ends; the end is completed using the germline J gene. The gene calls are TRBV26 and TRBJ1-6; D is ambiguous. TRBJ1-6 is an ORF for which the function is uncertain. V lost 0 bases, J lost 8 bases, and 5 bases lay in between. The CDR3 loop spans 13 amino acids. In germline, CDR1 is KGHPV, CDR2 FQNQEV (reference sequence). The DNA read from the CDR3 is TGTGCCAGCAGTCTGTCGAGGGATTCGCCCCTCTAC. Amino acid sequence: CASSLSRDSPLY. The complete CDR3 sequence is CASSLSRDSPLYF.

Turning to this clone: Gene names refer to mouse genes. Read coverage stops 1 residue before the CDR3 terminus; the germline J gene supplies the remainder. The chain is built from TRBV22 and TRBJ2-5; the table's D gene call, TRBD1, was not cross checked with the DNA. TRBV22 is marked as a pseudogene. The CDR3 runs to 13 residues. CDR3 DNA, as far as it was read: TGTGCCAGCAGTTGGACAGGGGGAGACACCCAGTAC. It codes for CASSWTGGDTQY. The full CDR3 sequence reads CASSWTGGDTQYF.

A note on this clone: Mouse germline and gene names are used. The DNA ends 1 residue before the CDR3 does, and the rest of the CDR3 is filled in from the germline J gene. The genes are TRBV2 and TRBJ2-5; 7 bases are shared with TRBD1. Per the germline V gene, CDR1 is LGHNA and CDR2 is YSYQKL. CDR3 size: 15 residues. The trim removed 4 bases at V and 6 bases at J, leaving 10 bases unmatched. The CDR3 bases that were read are TGTGCCAGCAGCCCCCCTGGGACAGAGGGGGACACCCAGTAC. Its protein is CASSPPGTEGDTQY. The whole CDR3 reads CASSPPGTEGDTQYF.

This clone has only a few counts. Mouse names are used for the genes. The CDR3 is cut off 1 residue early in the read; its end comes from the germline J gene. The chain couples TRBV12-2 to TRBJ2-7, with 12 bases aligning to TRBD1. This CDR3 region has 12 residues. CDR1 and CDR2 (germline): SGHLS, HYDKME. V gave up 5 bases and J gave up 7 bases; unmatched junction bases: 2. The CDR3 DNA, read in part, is TGTGCCAGCTGGGACAGGGGGCGGGAACAGTAC. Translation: CASWDRGREQY. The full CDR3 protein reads CASWDRGREQYF.

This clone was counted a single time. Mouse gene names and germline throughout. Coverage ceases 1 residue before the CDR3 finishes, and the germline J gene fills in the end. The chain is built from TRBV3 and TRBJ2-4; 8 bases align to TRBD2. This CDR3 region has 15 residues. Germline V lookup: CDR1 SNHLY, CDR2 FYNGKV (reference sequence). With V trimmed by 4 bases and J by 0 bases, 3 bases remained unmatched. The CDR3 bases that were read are TGTGCCAGCAGCTCGACTGGGGCCAGTCAAAACACCTTGTAC. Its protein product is CASSSTGASQNTLY. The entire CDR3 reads CASSSTGASQNTLYF.

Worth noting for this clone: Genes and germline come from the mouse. CDR3 loop: CASSPSGGNTEVFF. CDR3 DNA (partial): TGTGCCAGCAGTCCTTCAGGGGGAAACACAGAAGTCTTC. The chain is built from TRBV26 and TRBJ1-1, with 7 bases aligning to TRBD1. The read comes to an end 1 residue before the CDR3 does, leaving the germline J gene to fill in the end. Germline V lookup: CDR1 KGHPV, CDR2 FQNQEV (reference sequence). CDR3 size: 14 residues. V gave up 4 bases and J gave up 1 base; unmatched junction bases: 3.

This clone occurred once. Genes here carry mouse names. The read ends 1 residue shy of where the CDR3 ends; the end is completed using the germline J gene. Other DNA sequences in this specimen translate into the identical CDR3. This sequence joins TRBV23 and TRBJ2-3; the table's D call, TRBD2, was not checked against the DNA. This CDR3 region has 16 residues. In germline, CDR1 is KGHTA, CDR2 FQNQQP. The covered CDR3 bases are TGCTCTAGCAGTAAGATGGGGGGAAGGGGTGCAGAAACGCTGTAT. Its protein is CSSSKMGGRGAETLY. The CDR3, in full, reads CSSSKMGGRGAETLYF.

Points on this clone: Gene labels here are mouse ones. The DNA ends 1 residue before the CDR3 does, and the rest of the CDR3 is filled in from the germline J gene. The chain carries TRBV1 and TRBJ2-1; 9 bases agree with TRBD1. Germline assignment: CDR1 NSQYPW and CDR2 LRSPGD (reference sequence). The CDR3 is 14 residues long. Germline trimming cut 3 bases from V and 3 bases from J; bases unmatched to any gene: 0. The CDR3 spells CTCSAGQGYAEQFF. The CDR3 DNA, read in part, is TGCACCTGCAGTGCGGGACAGGGCTATGCTGAGCAGTTC.

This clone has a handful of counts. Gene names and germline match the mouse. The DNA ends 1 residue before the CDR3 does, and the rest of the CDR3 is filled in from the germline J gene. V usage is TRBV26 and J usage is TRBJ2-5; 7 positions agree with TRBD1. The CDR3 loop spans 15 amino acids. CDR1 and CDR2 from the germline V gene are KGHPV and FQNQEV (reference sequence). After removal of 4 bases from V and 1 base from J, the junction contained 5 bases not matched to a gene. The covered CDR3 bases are TGTGCCAGCAGTCCGTACAGGGGAGACCAAGACACCCAGTAC. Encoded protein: CASSPYRGDQDTQY. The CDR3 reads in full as CASSPYRGDQDTQYF.

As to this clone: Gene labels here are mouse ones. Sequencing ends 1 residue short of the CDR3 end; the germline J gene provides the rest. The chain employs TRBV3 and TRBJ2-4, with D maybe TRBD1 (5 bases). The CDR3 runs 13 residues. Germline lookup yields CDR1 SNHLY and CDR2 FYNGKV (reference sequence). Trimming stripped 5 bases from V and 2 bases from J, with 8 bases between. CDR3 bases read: TGTGCCAGCAGCCCCAGGGTTCAAAACACCTTGTAC. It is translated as CASSPRVQNTLY. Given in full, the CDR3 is CASSPRVQNTLYF.

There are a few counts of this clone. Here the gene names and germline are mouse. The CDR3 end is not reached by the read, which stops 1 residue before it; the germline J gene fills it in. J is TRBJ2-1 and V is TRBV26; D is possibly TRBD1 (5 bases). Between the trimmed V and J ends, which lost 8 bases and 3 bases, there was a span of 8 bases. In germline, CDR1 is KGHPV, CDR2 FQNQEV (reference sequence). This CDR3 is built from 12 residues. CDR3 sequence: CASRQSYAEQFF. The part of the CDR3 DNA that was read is TGTGCCAGCCGACAGAGCTATGCTGAGCAGTTC.

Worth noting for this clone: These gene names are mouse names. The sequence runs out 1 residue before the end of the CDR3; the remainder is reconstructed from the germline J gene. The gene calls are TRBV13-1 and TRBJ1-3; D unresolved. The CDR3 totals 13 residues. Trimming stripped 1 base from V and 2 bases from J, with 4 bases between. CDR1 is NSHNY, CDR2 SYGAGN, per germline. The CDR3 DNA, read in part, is TGTGCCAGCAGTGATTGGGCTGGAAATACGCTCTAT. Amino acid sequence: CASSDWAGNTLY. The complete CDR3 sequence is CASSDWAGNTLYF.

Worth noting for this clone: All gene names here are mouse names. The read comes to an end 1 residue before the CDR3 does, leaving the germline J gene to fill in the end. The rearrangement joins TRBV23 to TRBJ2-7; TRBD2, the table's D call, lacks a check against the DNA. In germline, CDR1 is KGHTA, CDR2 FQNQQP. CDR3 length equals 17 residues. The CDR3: CSSSQNQGLGSSYEQYF. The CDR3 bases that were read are TGCTCCAGCAGTCAAAATCAGGGACTGGGGAGCTCCTATGAACAGTAC.

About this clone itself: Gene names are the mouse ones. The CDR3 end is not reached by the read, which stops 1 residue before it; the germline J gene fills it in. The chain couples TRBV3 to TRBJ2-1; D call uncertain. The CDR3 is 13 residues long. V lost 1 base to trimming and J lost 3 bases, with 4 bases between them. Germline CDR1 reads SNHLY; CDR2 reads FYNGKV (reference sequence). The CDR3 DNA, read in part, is TGTGCCAGCAGCTTAGGCTTCTATGCTGAGCAGTTC. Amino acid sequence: CASSLGFYAEQF. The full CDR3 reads CASSLGFYAEQFF. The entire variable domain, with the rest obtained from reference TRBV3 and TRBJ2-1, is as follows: GPKVLQIPSHQIIDMGQMVTLNCDPVSNHLYFYWYKQILGQQMEFLVNFYNGKVMEKSKLFKDQFSVERPDGSYFTLKIQPTALEDSAVYFCASSLGFYAEQFFGPGTRLTVL.

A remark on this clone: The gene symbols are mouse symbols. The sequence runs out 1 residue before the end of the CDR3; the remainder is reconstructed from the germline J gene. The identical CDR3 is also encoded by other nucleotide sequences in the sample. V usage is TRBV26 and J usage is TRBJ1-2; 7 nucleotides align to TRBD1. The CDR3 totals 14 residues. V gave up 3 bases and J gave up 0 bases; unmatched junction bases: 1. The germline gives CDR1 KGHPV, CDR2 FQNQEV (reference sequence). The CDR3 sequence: CASSLRGANSDYTF. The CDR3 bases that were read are TGTGCCAGCAGTCTCAGGGGGGCAAACTCCGACTACACC. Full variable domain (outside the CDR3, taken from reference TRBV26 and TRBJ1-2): NSKVIQTPRYLVKGQGQKAKMRCIPEKGHPVVFWYQQNKNNEFKFLINFQNQEVLQQIDMTEKRFSAECPSNSPCSLEIQSSEAGDSALYLCASSLRGANSDYTFGSGTRLLVI.

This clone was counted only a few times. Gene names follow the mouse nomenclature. The CDR3 reads CASSLGQHSDYTF. The covered CDR3 bases are TGTGCCAGCAGCCTGGGACAGCACTCCGACTACACC. The chain links TRBV3 to TRBJ1-2, with 7 bases matching TRBD1. The read ends 1 residue early relative to the CDR3; the germline J gene fills the gap. This CDR3 spans 13 amino acids. J was trimmed by 3 bases and V by 5 bases; bases with no gene match: 3. Germline V CDR1 and CDR2: SNHLY, FYNGKV (reference sequence).

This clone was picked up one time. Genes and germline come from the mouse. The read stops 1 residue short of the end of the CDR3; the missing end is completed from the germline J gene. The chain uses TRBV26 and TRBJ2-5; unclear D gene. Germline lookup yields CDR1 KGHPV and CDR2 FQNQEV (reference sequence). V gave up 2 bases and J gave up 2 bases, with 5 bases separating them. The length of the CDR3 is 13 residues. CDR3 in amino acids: CASSLNFQDTQYF. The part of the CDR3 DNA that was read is TGTGCCAGCAGTCTGAACTTCCAAGACACCCAGTAC.

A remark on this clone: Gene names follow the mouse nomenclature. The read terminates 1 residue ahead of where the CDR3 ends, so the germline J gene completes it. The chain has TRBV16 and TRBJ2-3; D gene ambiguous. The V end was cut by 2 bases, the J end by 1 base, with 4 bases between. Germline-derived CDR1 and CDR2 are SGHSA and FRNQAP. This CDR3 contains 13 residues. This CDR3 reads CASSLQGAETLYF. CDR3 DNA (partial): TGTGCAAGCAGCTTACAGGGTGCAGAAACGCTGTAT.

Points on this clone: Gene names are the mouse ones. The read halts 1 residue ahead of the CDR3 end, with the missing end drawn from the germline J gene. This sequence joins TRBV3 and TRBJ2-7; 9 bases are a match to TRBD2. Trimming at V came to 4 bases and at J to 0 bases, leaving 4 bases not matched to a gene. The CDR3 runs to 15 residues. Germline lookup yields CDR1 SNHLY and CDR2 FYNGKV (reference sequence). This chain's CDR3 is CASSSGLGSSYEQYF. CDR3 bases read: TGTGCCAGCAGCTCAGGACTGGGGAGCTCCTATGAACAGTAC.

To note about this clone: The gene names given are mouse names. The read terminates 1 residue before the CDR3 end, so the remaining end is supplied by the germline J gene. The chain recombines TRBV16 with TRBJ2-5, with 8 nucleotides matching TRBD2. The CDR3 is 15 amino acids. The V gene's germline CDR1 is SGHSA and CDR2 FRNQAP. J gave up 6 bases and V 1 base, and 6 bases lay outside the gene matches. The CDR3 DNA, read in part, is TGTGCAAGCAGCTTAGTCCCGGGGGGGCTGGACACCCAGTAC. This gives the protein CASSLVPGGLDTQY. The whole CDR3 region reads CASSLVPGGLDTQYF.

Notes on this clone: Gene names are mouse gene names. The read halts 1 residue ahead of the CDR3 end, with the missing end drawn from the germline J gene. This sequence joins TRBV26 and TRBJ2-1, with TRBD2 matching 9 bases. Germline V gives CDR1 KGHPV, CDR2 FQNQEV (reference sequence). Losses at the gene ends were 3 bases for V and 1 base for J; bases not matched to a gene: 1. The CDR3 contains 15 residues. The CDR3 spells CASSLWGGNYAEQFF. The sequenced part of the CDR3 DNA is TGTGCCAGCAGTCTTTGGGGGGGCAACTATGCTGAGCAGTTC. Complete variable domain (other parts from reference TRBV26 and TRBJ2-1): NSKVIQTPRYLVKGQGQKAKMRCIPEKGHPVVFWYQQNKNNEFKFLINFQNQEVLQQIDMTEKRFSAECPSNSPCSLEIQSSEAGDSALYLCASSLWGGNYAEQFFGPGTRLTVL.